The present TCR beta chain was sequenced within a study of blood T cells in healthy people across ages. This clonotype has a handful of counts. The total RNA that was extracted per sample amounted to at least 5.5 micrograms. With a J-beta primer mix and a sample-barcoded 5' primer, a second PCR ran about 6 to 11 cycles. TCRdb called the 5' RACE reads again in MiXCR, with one record for every CDR3 protein. The data contain more than 1,400,000 distinct CDR3 sequences, around 39% of them singletons. The length of the CDR3 is 12 residues. Trimming removed 3 bases from V and 7 bases from J; junction bases left unmatched: 1.

This clonotype originated in a woman aged 18-30 years in good health. The chain joins TRBV12-3 or TRBV12-4 to TRBJ1-1, with 8 bases matching TRBD1. Material for sequencing was blood. In nucleotides, the CDR3 is TGTGCCAGCAGTTTTGGGACAGGTGAAGCTTTCTTT. Translated: CASSFGTGEAFF.